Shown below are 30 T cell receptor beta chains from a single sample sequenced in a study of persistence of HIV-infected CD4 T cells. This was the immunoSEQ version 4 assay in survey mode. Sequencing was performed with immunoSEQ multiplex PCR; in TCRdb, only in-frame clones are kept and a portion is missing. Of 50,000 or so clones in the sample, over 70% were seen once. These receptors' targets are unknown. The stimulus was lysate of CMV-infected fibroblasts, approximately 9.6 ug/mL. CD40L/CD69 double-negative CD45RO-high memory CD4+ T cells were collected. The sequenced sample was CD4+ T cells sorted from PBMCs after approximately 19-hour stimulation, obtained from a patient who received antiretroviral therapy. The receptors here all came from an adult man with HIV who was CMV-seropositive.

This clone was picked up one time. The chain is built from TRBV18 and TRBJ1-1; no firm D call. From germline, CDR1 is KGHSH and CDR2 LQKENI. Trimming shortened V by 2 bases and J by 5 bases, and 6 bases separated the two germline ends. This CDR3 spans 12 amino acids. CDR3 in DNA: TGTGCCAGCTCACCAATGAGAACTGAAGCTTTCTTT. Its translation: CASSPMRTEAFF.

CDR3 protein: CASSSQTGSGANVLTF. CDR3 nucleotide sequence: TGTGCCAGCAGCTCACAGACAGGCTCTGGGGCCAACGTCCTGACTTTC. The chain combines TRBV7-2 with TRBJ2-6; D is possibly TRBD1 (6 bases). The CDR3 contains 16 residues. Trimming shortened V by 4 bases and J by 0 bases, and 10 bases separated the two germline ends. CDR1 SGHTA and CDR2 FQGNSA come from the germline V gene.

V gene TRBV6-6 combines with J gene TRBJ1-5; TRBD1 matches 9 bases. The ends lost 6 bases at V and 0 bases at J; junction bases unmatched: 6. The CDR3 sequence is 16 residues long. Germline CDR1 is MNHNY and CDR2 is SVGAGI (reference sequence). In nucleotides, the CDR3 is TGTGCCAGCAGACCGACAGGGGGGGATAGCAATCAGCCCCAGCATTTT. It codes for CASRPTGGDSNQPQHF.

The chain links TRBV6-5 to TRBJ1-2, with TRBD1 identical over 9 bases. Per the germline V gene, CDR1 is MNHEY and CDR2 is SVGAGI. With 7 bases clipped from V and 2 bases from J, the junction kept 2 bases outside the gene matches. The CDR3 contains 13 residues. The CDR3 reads CASKGTGNYGYTF. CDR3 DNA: TGTGCCAGCAAGGGGACAGGGAACTATGGCTACACCTTC.

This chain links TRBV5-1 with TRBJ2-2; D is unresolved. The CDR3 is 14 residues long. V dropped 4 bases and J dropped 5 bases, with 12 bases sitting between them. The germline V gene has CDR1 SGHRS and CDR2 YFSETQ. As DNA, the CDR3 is TGCGCCAGCAGCCCCTCGCCTCGTACCGGGGAGCTGTTTTTT. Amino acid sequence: CASSPSPRTGELFF.

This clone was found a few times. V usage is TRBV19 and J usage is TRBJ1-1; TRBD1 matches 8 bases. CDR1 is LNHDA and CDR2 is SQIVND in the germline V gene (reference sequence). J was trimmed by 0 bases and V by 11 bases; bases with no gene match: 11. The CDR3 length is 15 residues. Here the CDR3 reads CAVNPRGQVNTEAFF. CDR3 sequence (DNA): TGTGCCGTCAATCCCAGGGGACAGGTGAACACTGAAGCTTTCTTT.

The CDR3 region is CASGLAGGISTDTQYF. The CDR3 DNA reads as TGTGCCAGCGGCCTAGCGGGGGGGATTAGCACAGATACGCAGTATTTT. This chain joins TRBV2 and TRBJ2-3, with 12 bases matching TRBD2. Germline CDR1 reads SNHLY; CDR2 reads FYNNEI. The CDR3 covers 16 residues. V was clipped by 8 bases and J by 0 bases; unmatched bases: 6.

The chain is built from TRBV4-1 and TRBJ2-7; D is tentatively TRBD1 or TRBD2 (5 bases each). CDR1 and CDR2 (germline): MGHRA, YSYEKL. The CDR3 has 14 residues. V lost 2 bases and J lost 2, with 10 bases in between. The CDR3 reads CASSQRDGTYEQYF. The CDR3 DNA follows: TGCGCCAGCAGCCAACGGGACGGAACCTACGAGCAGTACTTC.

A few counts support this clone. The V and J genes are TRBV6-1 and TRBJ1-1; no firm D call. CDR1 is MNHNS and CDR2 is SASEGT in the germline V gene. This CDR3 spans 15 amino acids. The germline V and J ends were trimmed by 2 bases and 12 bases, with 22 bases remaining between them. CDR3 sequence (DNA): TGTGCCAGCAGTGAAAATGGGCGGCGGCGAACACTGACTTTCTTT. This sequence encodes CASSENGRRRTLTFF.

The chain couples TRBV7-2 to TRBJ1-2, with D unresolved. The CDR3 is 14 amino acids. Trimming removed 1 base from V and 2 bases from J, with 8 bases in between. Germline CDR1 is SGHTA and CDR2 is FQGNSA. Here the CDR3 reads CASSLEVGNYGYTF. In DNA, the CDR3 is TGTGCCAGCAGCTTAGAGGTGGGGAACTATGGCTACACCTTC.

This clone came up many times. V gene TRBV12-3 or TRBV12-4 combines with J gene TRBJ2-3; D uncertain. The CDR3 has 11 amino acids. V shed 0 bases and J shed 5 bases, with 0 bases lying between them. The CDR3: CASSLADTQYF. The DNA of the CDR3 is TGTGCCAGCAGTTTAGCAGATACGCAGTATTTT.

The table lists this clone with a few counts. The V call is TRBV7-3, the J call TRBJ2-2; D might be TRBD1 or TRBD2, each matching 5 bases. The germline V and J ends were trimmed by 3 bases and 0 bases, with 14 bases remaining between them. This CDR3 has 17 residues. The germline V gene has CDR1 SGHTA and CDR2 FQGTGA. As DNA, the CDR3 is TGTGCCAGCAGCTTCCCGCATCCGGGGCCGAACACCGGGGAGCTGTTTTTT. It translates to CASSFPHPGPNTGELFF.

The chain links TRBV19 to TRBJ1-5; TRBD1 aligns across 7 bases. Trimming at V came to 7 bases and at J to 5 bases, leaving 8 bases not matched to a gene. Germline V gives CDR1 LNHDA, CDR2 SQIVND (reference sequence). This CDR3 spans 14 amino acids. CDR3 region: CASKRTGLDQPQHF. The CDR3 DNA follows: TGTGCCAGTAAACGGACAGGCTTAGATCAGCCCCAGCATTTT.

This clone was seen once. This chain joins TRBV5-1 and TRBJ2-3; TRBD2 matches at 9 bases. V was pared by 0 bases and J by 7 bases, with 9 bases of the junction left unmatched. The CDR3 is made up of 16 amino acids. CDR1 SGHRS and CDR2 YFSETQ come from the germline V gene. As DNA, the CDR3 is TGCGCCAGCAGCTTGGCCGGAAGAGCGGGAGGAAATACGCAGTATTTT. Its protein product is CASSLAGRAGGNTQYF.

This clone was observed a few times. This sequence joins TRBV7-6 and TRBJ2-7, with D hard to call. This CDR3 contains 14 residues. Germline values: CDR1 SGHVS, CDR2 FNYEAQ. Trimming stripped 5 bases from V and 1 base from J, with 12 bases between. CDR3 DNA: TGTGCCAGCAGCCCCCAGGACGGTTCCTACGAGCAGTACTTC. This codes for CASSPQDGSYEQYF.

CDR3 sequence reads: CAISQTSGNTIYF. For the CDR3, the DNA is TGTGCCATCAGCCAGACATCTGGAAACACCATATATTTT. The rearrangement joins TRBV10-3 to TRBJ1-3, with unresolved D. This CDR3 spans 13 amino acids. Trimming removed 6 bases from V and 1 base from J, with 7 bases in between. Germline V gene lookup returns CDR1 ENHRY and CDR2 SYGVKD.

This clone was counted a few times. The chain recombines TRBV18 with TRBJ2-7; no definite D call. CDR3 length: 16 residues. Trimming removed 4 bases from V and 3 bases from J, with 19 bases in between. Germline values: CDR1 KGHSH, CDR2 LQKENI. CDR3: CASSLSQGGGYYEQYF. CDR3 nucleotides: TGTGCCAGCTCACTCAGTCAAGGCGGCGGCTACTACGAGCAGTACTTC.

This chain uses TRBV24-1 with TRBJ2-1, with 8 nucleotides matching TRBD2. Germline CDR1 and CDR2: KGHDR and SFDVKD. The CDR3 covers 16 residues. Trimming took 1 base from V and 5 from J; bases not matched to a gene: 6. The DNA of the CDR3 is TGTGCCACCAGTGATTTCAGCGGGGGAGGACACAATGAGCAGTTCTTC. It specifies CATSDFSGGGHNEQFF.

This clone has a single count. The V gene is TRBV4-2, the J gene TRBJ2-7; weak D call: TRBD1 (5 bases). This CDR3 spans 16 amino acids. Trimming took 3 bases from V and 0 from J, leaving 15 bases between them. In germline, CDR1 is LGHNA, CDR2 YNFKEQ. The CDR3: CASSQAWGDPSYEQYF. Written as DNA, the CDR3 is TGTGCCAGCAGCCAGGCCTGGGGCGATCCCTCCTACGAGCAGTACTTC.

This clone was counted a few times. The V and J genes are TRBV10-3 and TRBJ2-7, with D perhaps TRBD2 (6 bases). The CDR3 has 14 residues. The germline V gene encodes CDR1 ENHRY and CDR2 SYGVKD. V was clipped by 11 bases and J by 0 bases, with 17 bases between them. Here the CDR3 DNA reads TGTGCCGTCGCCGGGACTGACCTCTCCTACGAGCAGTACTTC. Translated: CAVAGTDLSYEQYF.

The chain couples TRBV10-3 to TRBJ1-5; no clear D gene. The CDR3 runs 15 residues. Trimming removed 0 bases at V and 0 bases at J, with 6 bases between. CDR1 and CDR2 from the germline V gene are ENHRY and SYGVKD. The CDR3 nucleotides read TGTGCCATCAGTGAGTCCGGGTTTAGCAATCAGCCCCAGCATTTT. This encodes CAISESGFSNQPQHF.

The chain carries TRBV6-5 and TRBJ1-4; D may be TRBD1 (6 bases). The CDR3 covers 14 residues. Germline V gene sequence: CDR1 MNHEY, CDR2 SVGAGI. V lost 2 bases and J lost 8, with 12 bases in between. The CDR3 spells CASSYGRGNEKLFF. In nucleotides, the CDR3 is TGTGCCAGCAGTTACGGTAGGGGGAACGAAAAACTGTTTTTT.

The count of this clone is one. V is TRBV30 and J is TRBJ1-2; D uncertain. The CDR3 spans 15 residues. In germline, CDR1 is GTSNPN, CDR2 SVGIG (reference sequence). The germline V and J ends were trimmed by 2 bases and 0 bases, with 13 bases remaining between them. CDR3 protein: CAWSPLDRTNYGYTF. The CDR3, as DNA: TGTGCCTGGAGTCCTCTGGACCGCACTAACTATGGCTACACCTTC.

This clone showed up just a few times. CDR3 DNA sequence: TGTGCCAGCAGTACCCGACAGGGGCGAAGGGGCTACACCTTC. Amino acids: CASSTRQGRRGYTF. This rearrangement joins TRBV6-5 to TRBJ1-2; 8 nucleotides agree with TRBD1. The CDR3 runs 14 residues. The germline gives CDR1 MNHEY, CDR2 SVGAGI. Unmatched junction bases numbered 10, after V lost 5 bases and J lost 8 bases.

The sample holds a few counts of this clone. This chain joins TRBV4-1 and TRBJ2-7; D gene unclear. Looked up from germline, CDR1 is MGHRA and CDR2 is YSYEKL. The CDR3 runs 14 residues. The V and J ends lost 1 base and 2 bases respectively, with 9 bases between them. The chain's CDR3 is CASSQAPLTYEQYF. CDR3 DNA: TGCGCCAGCAGCCAAGCTCCCCTAACCTACGAGCAGTACTTC.

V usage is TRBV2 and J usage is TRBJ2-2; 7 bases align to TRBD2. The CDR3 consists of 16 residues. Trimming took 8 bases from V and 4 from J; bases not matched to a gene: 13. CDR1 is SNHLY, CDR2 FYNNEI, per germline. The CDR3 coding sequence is TGTGCCAGCGGTAGGGGCGGGGGAGAGGGCACCGGGGAGCTGTTTTTT. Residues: CASGRGGGEGTGELFF.

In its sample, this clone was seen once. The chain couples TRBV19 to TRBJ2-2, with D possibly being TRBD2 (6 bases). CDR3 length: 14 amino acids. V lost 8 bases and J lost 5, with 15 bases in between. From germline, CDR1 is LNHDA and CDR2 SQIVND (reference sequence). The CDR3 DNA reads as TGTGCCAGTGACCGGGGGACTGGGACCGGGGAGCTGTTTTTT. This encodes CASDRGTGTGELFF.

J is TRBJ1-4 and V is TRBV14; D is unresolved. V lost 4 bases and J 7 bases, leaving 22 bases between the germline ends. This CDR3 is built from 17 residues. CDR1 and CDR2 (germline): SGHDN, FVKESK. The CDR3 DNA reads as TGTGCCAGCAGCCCCTTCATCGGTAGCCTTGGCGGTGAAAAACTGTTTTTT. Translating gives CASSPFIGSLGGEKLFF.

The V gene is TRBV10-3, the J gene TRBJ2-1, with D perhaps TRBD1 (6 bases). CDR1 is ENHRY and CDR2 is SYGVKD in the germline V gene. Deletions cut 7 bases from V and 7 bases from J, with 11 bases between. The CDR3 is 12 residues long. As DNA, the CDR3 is TGTGCCATCACCCGAACAGGGAATGAGCAGTTCTTC. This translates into CAITRTGNEQFF.

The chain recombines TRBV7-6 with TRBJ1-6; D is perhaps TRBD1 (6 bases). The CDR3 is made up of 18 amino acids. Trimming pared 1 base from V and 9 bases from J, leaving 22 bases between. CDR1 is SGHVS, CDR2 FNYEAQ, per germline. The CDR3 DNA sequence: TGTGCCAGCAGCTTAGGTTTGGGGGCCGGGCTGCTCCCTTCACCCCTCCACTTT. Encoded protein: CASSLGLGAGLLPSPLHF.